A single sample gave rise to the 11 T cell receptor beta chains below, sequenced in a study of response to subunit inactivated influenza vaccine. TCRdb itself ran the RT-PCR reads through MiXCR, one entry per CDR3 protein. The data hold roughly 500,000 distinct CDR3 sequences, with more than 15% observed a single time. The sequences come from CD4+ T cells sorted from PBMCs, collected approximately 25 months after vaccination. Source of these receptors: a man aged 50 to 69 who received an inactivated influenza vaccine.

This clonotype was counted between two and nine times. The V and J genes are TRBV5-1 and TRBJ2-1, with D unclear. Germline CDR1 and CDR2: SGHRS and YFSETQ. The CDR3 extends over 12 amino acids. Trimming left V 4 bases short and J 15 bases short, with 17 bases between. As DNA, the CDR3 is TGCGCCAGCAGCCTATCAAGGAGTCCACCGTTCTTC. The encoded protein is CASSLSRSPPFF.

This clonotype was recorded a few times. V is TRBV6-1 and J is TRBJ1-4; D is ambiguous. V was pared by 1 base and J by 3 bases, with 12 bases between. CDR1 and CDR2 (germline): MNHNS, SASEGT. This CDR3 spans 16 amino acids. The CDR3 nucleotides read TGTGCCAGCAGTGAAGGGGCACCAGCCTCTAATGAAAAACTGTTTTTT. Residues: CASSEGAPASNEKLFF.

The chain couples TRBV7-2 to TRBJ2-7; D unresolved. V was trimmed by 5 bases and J by 2 bases, leaving 13 bases between them. The CDR3 runs to 14 residues. Per the germline V gene, CDR1 is SGHTA and CDR2 is FQGNSA. CDR3 coding DNA: TGTGCCAGCAGCGCGGATTCGTACCCCTACGAGCAGTACTTC. Translated: CASSADSYPYEQYF.

The chain links TRBV5-1 to TRBJ2-1; TRBD1 agrees at 9 bases. The germline V gene encodes CDR1 SGHRS and CDR2 YFSETQ. The CDR3 contains 18 residues. V was clipped by 1 base and J by 7 bases; unmatched bases: 15. The CDR3 bases are TGCGCCAGCAGCTTGTATCTACTAACAGGGGGCGGGCCGAATGAGCAGTTCTTC. Translation gives CASSLYLLTGGGPNEQFF.

This clonotype came up a few times. V and J are TRBV12-3 or TRBV12-4 and TRBJ2-1, with TRBD2 identical over 9 bases. The trim removed 2 bases at V and 7 bases at J, leaving 9 bases unmatched. There are 16 residues in the CDR3. The DNA of the CDR3 is TGTGCCAGCAGTTTATCCGGCGGGAGGGCCTCAAATGAGCAGTTCTTC. As protein: CASSLSGGRASNEQFF.

The V call is TRBV28, the J call TRBJ2-7, with a possible D match to TRBD1 (5 bases). Trimming stripped 7 bases from V and 0 bases from J, with 10 bases between. Looked up from germline, CDR1 is MDHEN and CDR2 is SYDVKM. The CDR3 consists of 13 residues. The CDR3 bases are TGTGCCAGCACAAAGGGGAACTCCTACGAGCAGTACTTC. Translated, it gives CASTKGNSYEQYF.

This clonotype occurred a few times. The V call is TRBV5-1, the J call TRBJ1-1; D is possibly TRBD1 (5 bases). Per germline, CDR1 SGHRS and CDR2 YFSETQ. The CDR3 contains 16 residues. Between the trimmed V and J ends, which lost 0 bases and 3 bases, there was a span of 15 bases. CDR3 residues: CASSLGGASVYTEAFF. The CDR3 coding sequence is TGCGCCAGCAGCTTGGGCGGGGCTTCTGTTTACACTGAAGCTTTCTTT.

The chain uses TRBV9 and TRBJ2-7; either TRBD1 or TRBD2 may supply D (5 bases each). The V end was cut by 0 bases, the J end by 6 bases, with 10 bases between. Germline V gives CDR1 SGDLS, CDR2 YYNGEE. CDR3 length: 13 residues. The CDR3 DNA reads TGTGCCAGCAGCGTAGGTGGGGGAAGCGAGCAGTACTTC. Residues: CASSVGGGSEQYF.

Many counts were recorded for this clonotype. The V call is TRBV5-1, the J call TRBJ1-6; D is unclear. There are 16 residues in the CDR3. V lost 3 bases and J lost 7, with 17 bases in between. CDR1 is SGHRS, CDR2 YFSETQ, per germline. CDR3 nucleotides: TGCGCCAGCAGCTATTCTCCGGGGTCTCTCAATTCACCCCTCCACTTT. Translated: CASSYSPGSLNSPLHF.

This clonotype was seen repeatedly, ten times or more. V gene TRBV20-1 combines with J gene TRBJ2-1; D ambiguous. Germline V CDR1 and CDR2: DFQATT, SNEGSKA (reference sequence). The germline V and J ends were trimmed by 3 bases and 8 bases, with 5 bases remaining between them. CDR3 size: 10 residues. Here the CDR3 reads CSASTHEQFF. CDR3 coding DNA: TGCAGTGCTAGTACCCATGAGCAGTTCTTC.

This clonotype appeared a few times. J is TRBJ2-7 and V is TRBV20-1; possible D gene TRBD1, 6 bases. Germline CDR1 DFQATT, CDR2 SNEGSKA (reference sequence). With 5 bases removed from V and 5 bases from J, the gap between germline ends came to 19 bases. The CDR3 covers 14 residues. CDR3 region: CSAFNRAPRDEQYF. In DNA, the CDR3 is TGCAGTGCTTTCAACAGGGCCCCTCGGGACGAGCAGTACTTC.